This T cell receptor (beta chain) was observed in a study of T cell responses to AZD1222 COVID-19 vaccine. General study results and limits: Compared with day 0, the breadth and depth of the Spike-specific TCR repertoire rose significantly after two doses of AZD1222. The study sampled repertoires only after the peak T cell response.

The table lists this clone with a few counts. What it recognizes is unknown. CDR1 and CDR2 from the germline V gene are WSHSY and SAAADI. After removal of 2 bases from V and 3 bases from J, the junction contained 8 bases not matched to a gene. CDR3 length: 17 residues. Sequencing was performed with immunoSEQ multiplex PCR; in TCRdb, only in-frame clones are kept and a portion is missing. The sample lists approximately 82,000 clones; approximately 90% were seen once. The material sequenced was peripheral blood, taken 28 days after the second AZD1222 dose. The chain couples TRBV10-2 to TRBJ2-7, with 12 bases identical to TRBD2. The source of this sequence is an adult who received the AZD1222 COVID-19 vaccine. The CDR3 DNA reads TGCGCCAGCAGTGAGCCCTATCGACTAGCGGGGGACTACGAGCAGTACTTC. This translates into CASSEPYRLAGDYEQYF.